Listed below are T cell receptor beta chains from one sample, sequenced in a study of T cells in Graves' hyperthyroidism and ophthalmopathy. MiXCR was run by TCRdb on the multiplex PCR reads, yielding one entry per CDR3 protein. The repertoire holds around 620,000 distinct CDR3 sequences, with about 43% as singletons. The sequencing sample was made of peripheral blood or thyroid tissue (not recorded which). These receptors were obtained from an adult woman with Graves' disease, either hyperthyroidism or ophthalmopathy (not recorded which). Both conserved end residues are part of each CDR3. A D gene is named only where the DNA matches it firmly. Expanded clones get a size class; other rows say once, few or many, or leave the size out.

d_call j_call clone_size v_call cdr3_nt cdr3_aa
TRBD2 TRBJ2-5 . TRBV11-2 TGTGCCAGCAGCCTTAGCGGGACAAGGGCCCAGTACTTC CASSLSGTRAQYF
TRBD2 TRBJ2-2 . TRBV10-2 TGCGCCAGCAGTGCCCTGACTAGCGGGGGTGCCGGGGAGCTGTTTTTT CASSALTSGGAGELFF
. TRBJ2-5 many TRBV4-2 TGTGCCAGCAGCCAAATGGCGAGATGGGGACGAGAGACCCAGTACTTC CASSQMARWGRETQYF
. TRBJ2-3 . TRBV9 TGTGCCAGCAGCGCCGGGACCGACTTCGTTACGCAGTATTTT CASSAGTDFVTQYF
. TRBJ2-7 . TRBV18 TGTGCCAGCTCACCACAGGGTTCGAGCTACGAGCAGTACTTC CASSPQGSSYEQYF
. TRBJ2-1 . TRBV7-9 TGTGCCAGCAGCCGACAGAGCTCCTACAATGAGCAGTTCTTC CASSRQSSYNEQFF
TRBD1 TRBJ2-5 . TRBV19 TGTGCCACCTCGACAGGGCCCTTGCTGCCAGAGACCCAGTACTTC CATSTGPLLPETQYF
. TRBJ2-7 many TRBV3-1 TGTGCCAGCAGCCAAGGCGGAACCTACTCCTACGAGCAGTACTTC CASSQGGTYSYEQYF
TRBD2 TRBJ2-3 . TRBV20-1 TGCAGTGCCGTACTAGCGGGAGGGCAAGATACGCAGTATTTT CSAVLAGGQDTQYF
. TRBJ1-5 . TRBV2 TGTGCCAGCAGCCCGAGGGGGTTCGGCGGCCAGCCCCAGCATTTT CASSPRGFGGQPQHF
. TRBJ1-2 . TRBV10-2 TGCGCCAGCAGTGAGTCTGGGGAAAGGAGTGGCCACACCTTC CASSESGERSGHTF
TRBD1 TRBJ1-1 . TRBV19 TGTGCCAGTAGTACGGGGACAGTGGCGATGGAAGCTTTCTTT CASSTGTVAMEAFF
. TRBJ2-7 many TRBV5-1 TGCGCCAGCAGCTTTGGGCACGAGGGGAGCGAGCAGTACTTC CASSFGHEGSEQYF
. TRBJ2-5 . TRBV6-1 TGTGCCAGCATGGGTTCCGTGCAGGCCCAAGAGACCCAGTACTTC CASMGSVQAQETQYF
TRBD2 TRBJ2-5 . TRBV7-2 TGTGCCAGCAGCGTCGGACTAGCGAAAGAGACCCAGTACTTC CASSVGLAKETQYF
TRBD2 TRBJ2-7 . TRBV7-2 TGTGCCAGCAGCTTAGGGACTAGCGGGGTGGGAACCTACGAGCAGTACTTC CASSLGTSGVGTYEQYF
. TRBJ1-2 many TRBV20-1 TGCAGTGCTAGATTGGGATTTGTTTATGGCTACACCTTC CSARLGFVYGYTF
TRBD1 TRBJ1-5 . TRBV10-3 TGTGCCATCAGGGGAGGACAGGGTAACGAGCAGCCCCAGCATTTT CAIRGGQGNEQPQHF
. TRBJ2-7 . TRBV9 TGTGCCAGCAGCCCGGCGAGCTCCTACGAGCAGTACTTC CASSPASSYEQYF
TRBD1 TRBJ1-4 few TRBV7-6 TGTGCCAGCAGCTTATCTCGGACAGGGAGTCGAGAAAAACTGTTTTTT CASSLSRTGSREKLFF
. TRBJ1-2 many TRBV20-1 TGCAGTGCTATTCCCCCGGCTAACTATGGCTACACCTTC CSAIPPANYGYTF
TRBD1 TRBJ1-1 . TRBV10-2 TGCGCCAGCTCCCTCCCTGGACAGGGGGCGCGGACTGAAGCTTTCTTT CASSLPGQGARTEAFF
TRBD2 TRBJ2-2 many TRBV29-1 TGCAGCGTTGAAGGGACTAGCGGGAGTTCGAGTGACACCGGGGAGCTGTTTTTT CSVEGTSGSSSDTGELFF
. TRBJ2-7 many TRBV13 TGTGCCAGCAGCTTAGAGGCAGGGTTCTACGAGCAGTACTTC CASSLEAGFYEQYF
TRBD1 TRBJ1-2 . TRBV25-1 TGTGCCAGCAGCGGCAGTGGACAGGTTTTCTATGGCTACACCTTC CASSGSGQVFYGYTF
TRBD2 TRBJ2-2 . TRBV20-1 TGCAGTGCTTCCCTCCCGGGAGGGCCCGGGGAGCTGTTTTTT CSASLPGGPGELFF
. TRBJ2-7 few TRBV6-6 TGTGCCATCAGTCGAGTAGTCTTCCACGAGCAGTACTTC CAISRVVFHEQYF
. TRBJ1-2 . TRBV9 TGTGCCAGCAGCAGCCTTCTCTATGGCTACACCTTC CASSSLLYGYTF
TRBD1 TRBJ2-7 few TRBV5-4 TGTGCCAGCAGTGCCACAGGGGGCGAGCAGTACTTC CASSATGGEQYF
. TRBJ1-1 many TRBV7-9 TGTGCCAGCAGCTTGGGATCTATCAGGCTCACTGAAGCTTTCTTT CASSLGSIRLTEAFF
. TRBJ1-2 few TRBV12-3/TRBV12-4 TGTGCCAGCACCACGGGCAGGGCCTATGGCTACACCTTC CASTTGRAYGYTF
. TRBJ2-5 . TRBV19 TGTGCCAGTAGTATGTCCAGTCCCGAGACCCAGTACTTC CASSMSSPETQYF
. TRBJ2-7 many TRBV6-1 TGTGCCAGCATGGCAGCTACCTACGAGCAGTACTTC CASMAATYEQYF
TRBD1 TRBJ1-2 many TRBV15 TGTGCCACCCGACAGGGCCATGGCTACACCTTC CATRQGHGYTF
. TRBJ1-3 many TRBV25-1 TGTGCCAGCAGTGAAGTCAACTCTGGAAACACCATATATTTT CASSEVNSGNTIYF
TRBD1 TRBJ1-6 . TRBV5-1 TGCGCCAGCAGCTTGTGGGACAGGCTCCTCCACTTT CASSLWDRLLHF
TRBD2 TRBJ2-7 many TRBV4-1 TGCGCCTCCCAGCAGGTTGCTAGCGGGGACTACGAGCAGTACTTC CASQQVASGDYEQYF
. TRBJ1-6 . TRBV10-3 TGTGCCATCAGTGAGTCGGGCAAATCACCCCTCCACTTT CAISESGKSPLHF
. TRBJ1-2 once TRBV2 TGTGCCAGCAGTGACTCGACGGGGGGCGGCTATGGCTACACCTTC CASSDSTGGGYGYTF
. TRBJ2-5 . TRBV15 TGTGCCACCAGCAGAGATCCGGGGCTCTATGAGACCCAGTACTTC CATSRDPGLYETQYF
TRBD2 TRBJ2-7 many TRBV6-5 TGTGCCAGCAGTTACGGCGCGGGAGCGGGTGAGCAGTACTTC CASSYGAGAGEQYF
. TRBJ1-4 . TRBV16 TGTGCCAGCAGCCAAGATCAGGGTCGCGAAAAACTGTTTTTT CASSQDQGREKLFF
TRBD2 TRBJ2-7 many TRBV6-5 TGTGCCAGCAGCGCAGCGGGACTAGCCTCCTACGAGCAGTACTTC CASSAAGLASYEQYF
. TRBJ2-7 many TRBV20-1 TGCAGTGCCACCCGCCCTCCTCTCCTTGACGAGCAGTACTTC CSATRPPLLDEQYF
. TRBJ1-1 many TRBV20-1 TGCAGTGCTAGGAGTCGGGAGACTGAAGCTTTCTTT CSARSRETEAFF
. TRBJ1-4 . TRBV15 TGTGCCACCAGCAGAGATCTTGCGGGGTTCACCGGGGATGAAAAACTGTTTTTT CATSRDLAGFTGDEKLFF
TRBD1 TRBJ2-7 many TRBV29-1 TGCAGCGGACGACAGGGCTGGTCTGGGGAGCAGTACTTC CSGRQGWSGEQYF
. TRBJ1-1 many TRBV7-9 TGTGCCAGCAGCTCCTACACGAACACTGAAGCTTTCTTT CASSSYTNTEAFF
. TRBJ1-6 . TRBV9 TGTGCCAGCAGCGTCTGGGGCAGGGGTAATTCACCCCTCCACTTT CASSVWGRGNSPLHF
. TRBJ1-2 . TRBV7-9 TGTGCCAGCAGCAAAGAAGGAGTCCAATATGGCTACACCTTC CASSKEGVQYGYTF
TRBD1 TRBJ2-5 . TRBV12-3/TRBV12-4 TGTGCCACCGGGACGAGGACAGGGTTGATGAAGGAGGAGACCCAGTACTTC CATGTRTGLMKEETQYF
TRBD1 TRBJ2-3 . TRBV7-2 TGTGCCAGCAGCTGGGGACAGTCCGTAGATACGCAGTATTTT CASSWGQSVDTQYF
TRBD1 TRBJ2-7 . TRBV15 TGTGCCACCAGCAGAGGGGGACAGGGTGGCGAGCAGTACTTC CATSRGGQGGEQYF
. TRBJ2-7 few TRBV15 TGTGCCACCAGCAGAGGGGAGGGGGCCGAGCAGTACTTC CATSRGEGAEQYF
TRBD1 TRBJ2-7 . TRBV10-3 TGTGCCATCAGTGAGTCGGGACAGGAGTACGAGCAGTACTTC CAISESGQEYEQYF
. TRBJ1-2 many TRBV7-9 TGTGCCAGCAGCTTAGGAGCCCGCGCTAACTATGGCTACACCTTC CASSLGARANYGYTF
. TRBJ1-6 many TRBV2 TGTGCCAGCAGTGAAGAGGGACCCCCGATGGGTTCACCCCTCCACTTT CASSEEGPPMGSPLHF
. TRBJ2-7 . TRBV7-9 TGTGCCAGCAGCTTAGATGGGAGGAGGGAGAACTTC CASSLDGRRENF
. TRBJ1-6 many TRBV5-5 TGTGCCAGCAGCATCAGGACAGATTCACCCCTCCACTTT CASSIRTDSPLHF
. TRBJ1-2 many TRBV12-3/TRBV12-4 TGTGCCAGCAGTCCTCGGGACGCCCACCCCGACGGCTACACCTTC CASSPRDAHPDGYTF